This T cell receptor beta chain was identified in a study of lymphopenia after photon versus proton radiotherapy. Germline V gives CDR1 SGHNT, CDR2 YYREEE (reference sequence). This CDR3 region has 17 residues. The J segment lost 0 bases and the V segment lost 0 bases, leaving 5 bases of the junction unmatched. For this clone: The antigen is unknown.

Produced via immunoSEQ multiplex PCR; TCRdb's table is partial and in-frame only. The sample consists of roughly 65,000 clones, roughly 93% of them appearing once. Study-wide findings and caveats: Proton therapy kept repertoires fairly stable, unlike photons, which gained effector/memory cells. In patients who died, overall survival fell as post-nadir TCR diversity dropped more.

The source was peripheral blood, collected from a patient treated with photon-based radiotherapy. The sequence came from a woman between 65 and 79 years old with pancreatic cancer. The V call is TRBV5-4, the J call TRBJ2-2, with 7 bases matching TRBD2. CDR3 sequence reads: CASSLGRGLTNTGELFF. Written as DNA, the CDR3 is TGTGCCAGCAGCTTGGGTAGGGGACTAACGAACACCGGGGAGCTGTTTTTT.